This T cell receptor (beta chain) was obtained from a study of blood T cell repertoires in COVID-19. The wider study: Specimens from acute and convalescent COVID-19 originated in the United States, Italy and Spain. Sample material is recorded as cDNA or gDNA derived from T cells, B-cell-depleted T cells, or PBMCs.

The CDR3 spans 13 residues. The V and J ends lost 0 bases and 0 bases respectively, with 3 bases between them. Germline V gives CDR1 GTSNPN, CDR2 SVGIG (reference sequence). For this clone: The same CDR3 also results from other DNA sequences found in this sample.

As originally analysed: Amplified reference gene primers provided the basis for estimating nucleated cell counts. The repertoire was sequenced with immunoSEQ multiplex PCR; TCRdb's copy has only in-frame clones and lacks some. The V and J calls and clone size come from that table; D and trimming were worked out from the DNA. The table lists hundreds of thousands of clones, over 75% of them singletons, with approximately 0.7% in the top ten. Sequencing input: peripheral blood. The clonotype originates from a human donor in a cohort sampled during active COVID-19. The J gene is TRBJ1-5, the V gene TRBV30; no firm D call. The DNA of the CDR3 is TGTGCCTGGAGTGTTAATAGCAATCAGCCCCAGCATTTT. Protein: CAWSVNSNQPQHF.